These T cell receptor beta chains were read from a single sample in a study of blood T cell repertoires in COVID-19. Assay: immunoSEQ multiplex PCR; the TCRdb copy retains only in-frame clones and omits some. The repertoire holds 160,000 or so clones, with roughly four fifths as singletons. The source material was peripheral blood. All receptors come from a man between 60 and 75 years old with active or convalescent COVID-19. The CDR3 runs from the conserved cysteine through the conserved F or W.

v_gene,j_gene,CDR3aa
TRBV19,TRBJ1-5,CASRIKLSNQPQHF
TRBV9,TRBJ2-3,CASSVGTGGSKADTQYF
TRBV6-5,TRBJ1-1,CATIYIRENTEAFF
TRBV4-1,TRBJ2-7,CASSQEGRVNAYEQYF
TRBV5-1,TRBJ2-7,CASSLRPSRDEQYF
TRBV2,TRBJ2-1,CASSEALRGLSYNEQFF
TRBV6-6,TRBJ1-2,CASIRLFRTGKIGGYTF
TRBV2,TRBJ1-1,CAGRQGGMNTEAFF
TRBV13,TRBJ2-7,CASSDRLAAVNEQYF
TRBV19,TRBJ2-2,CASSLPGVGNTGELFF
TRBV10-3,TRBJ2-7,CAGGGPYEQYF
TRBV5-4,TRBJ1-1,CASSLVSGTNTEAFF
TRBV12-3/TRBV12-4,TRBJ1-2,CASSLGLYGYTF
TRBV7-9,TRBJ2-3,CASSFGGNTDTQYF
TRBV28,TRBJ1-5,CASSLSGQANQPQHF
TRBV5-1,TRBJ1-2,CASSLEWDRGGYGYTF
TRBV10-3,TRBJ1-2,CAISEFQGGDGYTF
TRBV3-1/TRBV3-2,TRBJ2-2,CASNGLNTGELFF
TRBV2,TRBJ2-6,CASQGESSGANVLTF
TRBV6-5,TRBJ1-2,CASSRTGVGYTF
TRBV2,TRBJ2-7,CASSERRGYEQYF
TRBV7-2,TRBJ1-4,CASSLGLGQGSEKLFF
TRBV5-1,TRBJ2-3,CASSLDTGTDTQYF
TRBV2,TRBJ1-3,CASRGLSGNTIYF